Listed below are T cell receptor beta chains from one sample, sequenced in a study of T cell responses to AZD1222 COVID-19 vaccine. Clones were read by immunoSEQ multiplex PCR, and TCRdb kept only the in-frame ones, dropping some. The repertoire holds 75,000 to 100,000 clones, with almost 90% as singletons. Here the sequenced sample was peripheral blood, taken on day 0 of AZD1222 vaccination. These TCRs come from an adult in good health. CDR3s include the opening cysteine and the closing phenylalanine or tryptophan. The order of the fields is CDR3 length, D gene, clone size, J gene, V gene, CDR3 DNA, CDR3 protein. A D gene is named only where the DNA matches it firmly. Size values are once, few and many counts, or a class for expanded clones, and some rows have none.

cdr3_length: 13
d_call: NA
clone_size: NA
j_call: TRBJ1-2
v_call: TRBV7-3
cdr3_nt: TGTGCCAGCAGTGATTGGTCCTTATATGGCTACACCTTC
cdr3_aa: CASSDWSLYGYTF

cdr3_length: 14
d_call: NA
clone_size: once
j_call: TRBJ2-7
v_call: TRBV2
cdr3_nt: TGTGCCAGCAGTGAACTCTGGGAATCCTACGAGCAGTACTTC
cdr3_aa: CASSELWESYEQYF

cdr3_length: 12
d_call: NA
clone_size: few
j_call: TRBJ2-2
v_call: TRBV6-5
cdr3_nt: TGTGCCAGCAGACCCGAGGCCGGGGAGCTGTTTTTT
cdr3_aa: CASRPEAGELFF

cdr3_length: 14
d_call: NA
clone_size: NA
j_call: TRBJ1-5
v_call: TRBV10-3
cdr3_nt: TGTGCCATCAGTTCCGTGGGGGGCAATCAGCCCCAGCATTTT
cdr3_aa: CAISSVGGNQPQHF

cdr3_length: 12
d_call: TRBD2
clone_size: NA
j_call: TRBJ2-5
v_call: TRBV12-3/TRBV12-4
cdr3_nt: TGTGCCAGCACGGGGGGGCAAGAGACCCAGTACTTC
cdr3_aa: CASTGGQETQYF

cdr3_length: 21
d_call: TRBD2
clone_size: NA
j_call: TRBJ2-1
v_call: TRBV2
cdr3_nt: TGTGCCAGCTATAAATTCACCGGGACTAGCGGGGGGGCCTGGTCCTACAATGAGCAGTTCTTC
cdr3_aa: CASYKFTGTSGGAWSYNEQFF

cdr3_length: 19
d_call: TRBD1
clone_size: NA
j_call: TRBJ2-1
v_call: TRBV4-3
cdr3_nt: TGCGCCAGCAGCCAAGTTCTAACAACCGACAGGGGCTCCTACAATGAGCAGTTCTTC
cdr3_aa: CASSQVLTTDRGSYNEQFF

cdr3_length: 14
d_call: TRBD2
clone_size: NA
j_call: TRBJ2-5
v_call: TRBV6-4
cdr3_nt: TGTGCCAGCAGTGAAGGCGGGGGTGGAGAGACCCAGTACTTC
cdr3_aa: CASSEGGGGETQYF

cdr3_length: 14
d_call: TRBD2
clone_size: NA
j_call: TRBJ2-7
v_call: TRBV18
cdr3_nt: TGTGCCAGCTCCCGGACTAGCGGGGATTACGAGCAGTACTTC
cdr3_aa: CASSRTSGDYEQYF

cdr3_length: 14
d_call: NA
clone_size: NA
j_call: TRBJ2-7
v_call: TRBV19
cdr3_nt: TGTGCCAGTAGGACTGACAGTTTGACCTACGAGCAGTACTTC
cdr3_aa: CASRTDSLTYEQYF

cdr3_length: 14
d_call: NA
clone_size: once
j_call: TRBJ1-6
v_call: TRBV27
cdr3_nt: TGTGCCAGCAGTTTAATTACCCACAGGGAAGCCCTCCACTTT
cdr3_aa: CASSLITHREALHF

cdr3_length: 15
d_call: TRBD2
clone_size: NA
j_call: TRBJ2-1
v_call: TRBV6-5
cdr3_nt: TGTGCCAGCAGGGCCGGCAAGCGGGGGGACAATGAGCAGTTCTTC
cdr3_aa: CASRAGKRGDNEQFF

cdr3_length: 15
d_call: NA
clone_size: NA
j_call: TRBJ1-1
v_call: TRBV5-1
cdr3_nt: TGCGCCAGCAGCGAACGCATCGCGGGCGCATCTGAAGCTTTCTTT
cdr3_aa: CASSERIAGASEAFF

cdr3_length: 15
d_call: TRBD2
clone_size: NA
j_call: TRBJ2-3
v_call: TRBV7-9
cdr3_nt: TGTGCCAGCAGCCCTAGCGGGGGGTCCACAGATACGCAGTATTTT
cdr3_aa: CASSPSGGSTDTQYF

cdr3_length: 13
d_call: NA
clone_size: few
j_call: TRBJ1-3
v_call: TRBV5-1
cdr3_nt: TGCGCCAGCAGAGGAGGCTCTGGAAACACCATATATTTT
cdr3_aa: CASRGGSGNTIYF

cdr3_length: 10
d_call: NA
clone_size: NA
j_call: TRBJ2-1
v_call: TRBV5-1
cdr3_nt: TGCGCCAGCAGGGACAATGAGCAGTTCTTC
cdr3_aa: CASRDNEQFF

cdr3_length: 14
d_call: NA
clone_size: few
j_call: TRBJ1-1
v_call: TRBV9
cdr3_nt: TGTGCCAGCAGCGTAGTCGCAATGAACACTGAAGCTTTCTTT
cdr3_aa: CASSVVAMNTEAFF

cdr3_length: 18
d_call: TRBD2
clone_size: NA
j_call: TRBJ2-3
v_call: TRBV2
cdr3_nt: TGTGCCAGCAGCCCTCCTCCGGGACTAGCGGCGGTGTTGGATACGCAGTATTTT
cdr3_aa: CASSPPPGLAAVLDTQYF

cdr3_length: 14
d_call: NA
clone_size: NA
j_call: TRBJ1-2
v_call: TRBV20-1
cdr3_nt: TGCAGTGCTAGTTTGGCAGGAGAGGCTTATGGCTACACCTTC
cdr3_aa: CSASLAGEAYGYTF

cdr3_length: 17
d_call: TRBD2
clone_size: NA
j_call: TRBJ2-3
v_call: TRBV7-9
cdr3_nt: TGTGCCAGCAGCTCAGGACTAGCGGGTGATGGCACAGATACGCAGTATTTT
cdr3_aa: CASSSGLAGDGTDTQYF

cdr3_length: 17
d_call: TRBD2
clone_size: NA
j_call: TRBJ2-3
v_call: TRBV5-1
cdr3_nt: TGCGCCAGCAGCTTGGCAAAACTAGCGGGGGGGCCAGATACGCAGTATTTT
cdr3_aa: CASSLAKLAGGPDTQYF

cdr3_length: 14
d_call: TRBD2
clone_size: once
j_call: TRBJ2-5
v_call: TRBV7-2
cdr3_nt: TGTGCCAGCAGCCTAGCGGGGGTGGGAGAGACCCAGTACTTC
cdr3_aa: CASSLAGVGETQYF

cdr3_length: 18
d_call: TRBD1
clone_size: NA
j_call: TRBJ1-2
v_call: TRBV7-8
cdr3_nt: TGTGCCAGCAGCCCCGGACGGGACAGGATTGGGGAAACTTATGGCTACACCTTC
cdr3_aa: CASSPGRDRIGETYGYTF

cdr3_length: 17
d_call: NA
clone_size: once
j_call: TRBJ2-3
v_call: TRBV11-2
cdr3_nt: TGTGCCAGCAGCTCCCTCCAGACGGGACCCAGCACAGATACGCAGTATTTT
cdr3_aa: CASSSLQTGPSTDTQYF

cdr3_length: 14
d_call: NA
clone_size: NA
j_call: TRBJ2-2
v_call: TRBV6-5
cdr3_nt: TGTGCCGCCGGACTAGGGGGGAACACCGGGGAGCTGTTTTTT
cdr3_aa: CAAGLGGNTGELFF

cdr3_length: 15
d_call: TRBD1
clone_size: NA
j_call: TRBJ2-6
v_call: TRBV6-5
cdr3_nt: TGTGCCAGCACCCAGACAGGGACCGGGGCCAACGTCCTGACTTTC
cdr3_aa: CASTQTGTGANVLTF

cdr3_length: 15
d_call: NA
clone_size: few
j_call: TRBJ2-7
v_call: TRBV6-2/TRBV6-3
cdr3_nt: TGTGCCAGCAGTTACTCGACAGCCCCGGGGTACGAGCAGTACTTC
cdr3_aa: CASSYSTAPGYEQYF

cdr3_length: 15
d_call: NA
clone_size: NA
j_call: TRBJ1-6
v_call: TRBV6-5
cdr3_nt: TGTGCCAGCAGTTATCTGTCAGGGAGTAATTCACCCCTCCACTTT
cdr3_aa: CASSYLSGSNSPLHF

cdr3_length: 16
d_call: NA
clone_size: NA
j_call: TRBJ2-3
v_call: TRBV6-4
cdr3_nt: TGTGCCAGCAGTGATCGGGCACACTCTAGCACAGATACGCAGTATTTT
cdr3_aa: CASSDRAHSSTDTQYF